The rows below give T cell receptor beta chains drawn from one sample of a study of blood T cell repertoires in COVID-19. Method: immunoSEQ multiplex PCR; TCRdb's copy keeps in-frame clones and lacks some. The repertoire has around 260,000 clones, roughly 80% of them found once; the top ten carry around 4.1%. The sample taken for sequencing was PBMCs or T cells enriched from blood (not recorded which). The receptors were sampled from a man aged 25-40 years with acute COVID-19. Both conserved end residues are part of each CDR3. Each record gives: J gene, clone size, CDR3 length, V gene, D gene, CDR3 protein, CDR3 DNA. The D gene is left open where the match is weak. Only part of the rows carry a size: once, few, many, or a class if the clone is expanded.

>TRBJ1-4|once|17|TRBV5-6|.
CASSSSGTPAFNEKLFF
TGTGCCAGCAGCTCCTCGGGGACACCAGCATTTAATGAAAAACTGTTTTTT
>TRBJ1-1|few|15|TRBV5-5|TRBD1
CASSSPGQGGTEAFF
TGTGCCAGCAGCTCACCGGGACAGGGGGGGACTGAAGCTTTCTTT
>TRBJ1-4|.|14|TRBV19|TRBD1
CASGNRGRNEKLFF
TGTGCCAGTGGGAACAGGGGGCGGAATGAAAAACTGTTTTTT
>TRBJ1-4|.|17|TRBV7-9|.
CASSLESGRGTNEKLFF
TGTGCCAGCAGCTTGGAGTCTGGGCGAGGGACTAATGAAAAACTGTTTTTT
>TRBJ1-2|.|15|TRBV19|.
CARSTPGGQYRGYTF
TGTGCCCGTAGTACCCCTGGGGGCCAGTACCGTGGCTACACCTTC
>TRBJ2-1|.|18|TRBV28|TRBD2
CASSSLLAGGSSYNEQFF
TGTGCCAGCAGTTCCCTACTAGCGGGGGGGAGCTCCTACAATGAGCAGTTCTTC
>TRBJ2-3|.|14|TRBV24-1|TRBD2
CATGRGGSADTQYF
TGTGCCACCGGACGGGGGGGGAGTGCAGATACGCAGTATTTT
>TRBJ1-6|.|16|TRBV5-4|.
CASSLQRGTYNSPLHF
TGTGCCAGCAGCTTGCAACGGGGAACCTATAATTCACCCCTCCACTTT
>TRBJ1-1|.|13|TRBV2|.
CASSLGVGAEAFF
TGTGCCAGCAGTCTAGGGGTCGGAGCTGAAGCTTTCTTT
>TRBJ1-1|.|12|TRBV6-5|.
CAVRRINTEAFF
TGTGCCGTCCGGAGGATTAACACTGAAGCTTTCTTT
>TRBJ1-1|few|13|TRBV11-2|.
CASSQGGTREAFF
TGTGCCAGCAGCCAAGGGGGAACGCGTGAAGCTTTCTTT
>TRBJ2-1|.|16|TRBV24-1|TRBD2
CATSDFRAGEYNEQFF
TGTGCCACCAGTGATTTTAGGGCGGGGGAATACAATGAGCAGTTCTTC
>TRBJ1-5|few|16|TRBV3-1/TRBV3-2|.
CASSQDTGTLNQPQHF
TGTGCCAGCAGCCAAGATACCGGGACTTTAAATCAGCCCCAGCATTTT
>TRBJ1-1|.|17|TRBV27|.
CASSSGVGGNMNTEAFF
TGTGCCAGCAGTTCAGGAGTTGGAGGGAACATGAACACTGAAGCTTTCTTT
>TRBJ2-5|.|13|TRBV12-3/TRBV12-4|.
CASRFGPAETQYF
TGTGCCAGCAGATTTGGGCCCGCAGAGACCCAGTACTTC
>TRBJ1-1|.|15|TRBV6-5|.
CASSYNGALDTEAFF
TGTGCCAGCAGTTATAACGGAGCTCTGGACACTGAAGCTTTCTTT
>TRBJ1-4|.|14|TRBV3-1/TRBV3-2|.
CASTSQGVREKLFF
TGTGCCAGCACCTCACAGGGAGTACGTGAAAAACTGTTTTTT
>TRBJ2-3|.|14|TRBV7-3|TRBD1
CASSFGQGPDTQYF
TGTGCCAGCAGCTTCGGACAGGGGCCAGATACGCAGTATTTT
>TRBJ1-1|.|15|TRBV4-1|TRBD1
CASSEVGTAGTEAFF
TGCGCCAGCAGCGAAGTTGGGACAGCAGGAACTGAAGCTTTCTTT
>TRBJ1-1|.|15|TRBV6-5|TRBD1
CASSNRGNIFPEAFF
TGTGCCAGCAGCAACAGGGGGAATATATTCCCTGAAGCTTTCTTT
>TRBJ2-2|.|15|TRBV5-4|.
CASSLHKKNTGELFF
TGTGCCAGCAGCTTGCACAAAAAGAACACCGGGGAGCTGTTTTTT
>TRBJ1-2|.|15|TRBV19|.
CASRTGGTPNYGYTF
TGTGCCAGTAGGACCGGGGGTACTCCTAACTATGGCTACACCTTC
>TRBJ2-5|.|16|TRBV24-1|.
CATSDPGLRQQETQYF
TGTGCCACCAGTGATCCGGGGTTGCGGCAGCAAGAGACCCAGTACTTC
>TRBJ2-5|.|14|TRBV3-1/TRBV3-2|TRBD2
CASRTSGRAQTQYF
TGTGCCAGCAGGACTAGCGGGAGGGCACAGACCCAGTACTTC
>TRBJ2-5|.|15|TRBV6-2/TRBV6-3|TRBD1
CASSHSLDRGETQYF
TGTGCCAGCAGCCACTCTCTAGACAGGGGAGAGACCCAGTACTTC
>TRBJ1-1|.|13|TRBV27|TRBD1
CASSLTGGSEAFF
TGTGCCAGCAGTTTGACAGGGGGCTCTGAAGCTTTCTTT
>TRBJ2-1|once|15|TRBV3-1/TRBV3-2|TRBD2
CASSQTSGGGNEQFF
TGTGCCAGCAGCCAGACTAGCGGGGGGGGTAATGAGCAGTTCTTC
>TRBJ1-1|few|12|TRBV11-2|.
CASSFRDTEAFF
TGTGCCAGCAGCTTCCGGGACACTGAAGCTTTCTTT
>TRBJ2-3|.|16|TRBV18|.
CASSPQAQPSTDTQYF
TGTGCCAGCTCACCCCAGGCACAACCTAGCACAGATACGCAGTATTTT
>TRBJ1-4|.|13|TRBV3-1/TRBV3-2|.
CASSHGQPAKLFF
TGTGCCAGCAGCCATGGGCAGCCGGCGAAACTGTTTTTT
>TRBJ1-5|.|15|TRBV5-5|TRBD1
CASSRRQGFNQPQHF
TGTGCCAGCAGCCGGAGACAGGGCTTCAATCAGCCCCAGCATTTT
>TRBJ2-3|.|15|TRBV4-3|TRBD1
CASSQVTGASDTQYF
TGCGCCAGCAGCCAAGTAACAGGGGCATCAGATACGCAGTATTTT
>TRBJ1-5|.|14|TRBV7-8|.
CASSLASGNQPQHF
TGTGCCAGCAGCTTAGCGTCCGGCAATCAGCCCCAGCATTTT
>TRBJ1-1|.|13|TRBV5-4|.
CASSLQTATEAFF
TGTGCCAGCAGCTTACAAACCGCCACTGAAGCTTTCTTT
>TRBJ1-6|.|15|TRBV10-2|TRBD1
CASSELGQGSSPLHF
TGCGCCAGCAGTGAGTTGGGACAGGGGAGTTCACCCCTCCACTTT
>TRBJ1-2|.|14|TRBV5-1|TRBD1
CASSGGTGIYGYTF
TGTGCCAGCAGCGGGGGGACAGGGATTTATGGCTACACCTTC
>TRBJ2-1|.|15|TRBV14|.
CASSHRLGGHNEQFF
TGTGCCAGCAGCCATCGTCTCGGGGGGCACAATGAGCAGTTCTTC
>TRBJ1-6|few|14|TRBV3-1/TRBV3-2|.
CASSQDRSNSPLHF
TGTGCCAGCAGCCAAGACAGGTCCAATTCACCCCTCCACTTT
>TRBJ1-6|.|12|TRBV2|TRBD1
CAIRQGSSPLHF
TGTGCCATACGACAGGGGAGTTCACCCCTCCACTTT
>TRBJ2-1|.|14|TRBV14|.
CASSLHRTRNEQFF
TGTGCCAGCAGCCTACACAGGACACGCAATGAGCAGTTCTTC
>TRBJ2-1|few|15|TRBV7-3|TRBD2
CASSLSRLAGNEQFF
TGTGCCAGCAGCTTAAGCCGACTAGCGGGCAATGAGCAGTTCTTC
>TRBJ2-1|.|18|TRBV7-2|TRBD2
CASSSDLAGWGVGNEQFF
TGTGCCAGCAGCTCGGACCTAGCGGGATGGGGGGTAGGAAATGAGCAGTTCTTC
>TRBJ1-1|.|13|TRBV30|.
CAWSKGRDTEAFF
TGTGCCTGGAGCAAAGGGAGAGACACTGAAGCTTTCTTT
>TRBJ2-5|.|15|TRBV5-1|TRBD2
CASSPQLAGVETQYF
TGTGCCAGCAGCCCACAACTAGCGGGAGTCGAGACCCAGTACTTC
>TRBJ1-5|.|14|TRBV18|.
CASSPDSRNQPQHF
TGTGCCAGCTCACCGGACAGCCGAAATCAGCCCCAGCATTTT
>TRBJ2-5|.|14|TRBV6-5|TRBD1
CATRRQGGQETQYF
TGTGCCACCAGGAGACAGGGTGGGCAAGAGACCCAGTACTTC
>TRBJ1-6|.|17|TRBV27|TRBD1
CASSAFLRDRVNSPLHF
TGTGCCAGCAGTGCTTTTCTCCGGGACAGGGTGAATTCACCCCTCCACTTT
>TRBJ1-2|few|15|TRBV19|.
CASSIAAGAGYGYTF
TGTGCCAGTAGTATCGCTGCAGGGGCGGGCTATGGCTACACCTTC
>TRBJ1-2|.|18|TRBV7-9|TRBD1
CASSSSDTGGAYPSSYTF
TGTGCCAGCAGCTCCTCGGATACAGGGGGGGCCTACCCCTCTAGCTACACCTTC